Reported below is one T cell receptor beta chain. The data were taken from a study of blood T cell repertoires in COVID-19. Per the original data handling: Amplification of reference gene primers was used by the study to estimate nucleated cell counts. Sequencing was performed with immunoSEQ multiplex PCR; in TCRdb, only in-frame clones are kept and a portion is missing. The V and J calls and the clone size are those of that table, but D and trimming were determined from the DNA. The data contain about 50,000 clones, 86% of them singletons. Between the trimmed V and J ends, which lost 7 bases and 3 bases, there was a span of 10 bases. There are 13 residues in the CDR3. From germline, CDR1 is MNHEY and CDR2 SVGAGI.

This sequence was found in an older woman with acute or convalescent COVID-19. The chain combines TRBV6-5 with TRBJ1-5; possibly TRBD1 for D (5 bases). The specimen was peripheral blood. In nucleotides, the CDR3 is TGTGCCAGCAACGGACACTTCAATCAGCCCCAGCATTTT. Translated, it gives CASNGHFNQPQHF.